A selection of T cell receptor beta chains follows, all from one sample in a study of cytomegalovirus exposure and HLA in healthy donors. This table comes from immunoSEQ multiplex PCR, and its TCRdb copy is limited to in-frame clones, with some not included. The data show 200,000 to 250,000 clones, about 79% seen once. The source material was PBMCs. Source of these receptors: a man between 18 and 29 years old in good health and CMV-seronegative. CDR3s include the opening cysteine and the closing phenylalanine or tryptophan. D genes are given only for firm matches. Not every row has a clone size; where given, it reads once, few, many or a size class.

CDR3aa | CDR3nt | v_gene | d_gene | abundance | j_gene
CASSQRGNTEAFF | TGTGCCAGCAGCCAAAGGGGGAACACTGAAGCTTTCTTT | TRBV7-9 | - | - | TRBJ1-1
CASSLTTIAGGNTGELFF | TGTGCCAGTAGTCTCACAACCATAGCGGGAGGGAACACCGGGGAGCTGTTTTTT | TRBV19 | TRBD2 | - | TRBJ2-2
CASSESGEGYEQYF | TGTGCCAGCAGTGAGTCAGGGGAAGGCTACGAGCAGTACTTC | TRBV2 | - | many | TRBJ2-7
CATSRVDRKDSPLHF | TGTGCCACCAGCAGAGTTGACAGGAAAGACTCACCCCTCCACTTT | TRBV15 | - | - | TRBJ1-6
CASTSRSGNSRPYEQYF | TGTGCCAGCACCAGCCGTTCAGGGAATTCTCGCCCCTACGAGCAGTACTTC | TRBV5-4 | - | - | TRBJ2-7
CASRTGQGATNQPQHF | TGTGCCAGCAGAACAGGACAGGGGGCAACCAATCAGCCCCAGCATTTT | TRBV2 | TRBD1 | - | TRBJ1-5
CASRATTGSGNSPLHF | TGTGCCAGCAGGGCAACGACAGGGTCAGGAAATTCACCCCTCCACTTT | TRBV27 | TRBD1 | few | TRBJ1-6
CAIRGGVDQPQHF | TGTGCCATCAGGGGGGGGGTGGATCAGCCCCAGCATTTT | TRBV10-3 | - | - | TRBJ1-5
CASSQELDSNTEAFF | TGTGCCAGCAGCCAAGAACTCGACAGTAACACTGAAGCTTTCTTT | TRBV4-2 | - | - | TRBJ1-1
CASSIEHLPGNTIYF | TGTGCCAGTAGTATAGAACATCTGCCTGGAAACACCATATATTTT | TRBV19 | - | - | TRBJ1-3
CASKAGASTDTQYF | TGTGCCAGCAAGGCGGGAGCGAGCACAGATACGCAGTATTTT | TRBV7-9 | TRBD2 | - | TRBJ2-3
CASSLAVLGNQPQHF | TGTGCCAGCAGCTTGGCTGTACTAGGGAACCAGCCCCAGCATTTT | TRBV5-5 | - | - | TRBJ1-5
CASRTGGESTEAFF | TGTGCCAGCAGAACAGGGGGTGAGAGCACTGAAGCTTTCTTT | TRBV6-4 | TRBD1 | - | TRBJ1-1
CASSVGEGGSGYEQYF | TGTGCCAGCAGCGTAGGGGAAGGAGGCAGTGGCTACGAGCAGTACTTC | TRBV9 | - | - | TRBJ2-7
CASNPLQGAEQPQHF | TGTGCCAGCAACCCGCTACAGGGGGCAGAACAGCCCCAGCATTTT | TRBV6-1 | TRBD1 | - | TRBJ1-5
CASSPDRRETQYF | TGTGCCAGCAGCCCGGACAGGAGAGAGACCCAGTACTTC | TRBV5-6 | TRBD1 | - | TRBJ2-5
CASSGWGQRPYEQYF | TGTGCCAGCAGCGGATGGGGCCAAAGACCCTACGAGCAGTACTTC | TRBV5-8 | - | once | TRBJ2-7
CASSLIQNINNEQFF | TGTGCCAGCAGTTTAATACAGAACATTAACAATGAGCAGTTCTTC | TRBV27 | - | - | TRBJ2-1
CASRRSGTGVNTGELFF | TGTGCCAGCCGTCGCTCCGGGACAGGGGTCAACACCGGGGAGCTGTTTTTT | TRBV2 | TRBD1 | once | TRBJ2-2
CASSTTGSTNEKLFF | TGTGCCAGCAGTACTACAGGGAGTACTAATGAAAAACTGTTTTTT | TRBV6-5 | - | - | TRBJ1-4
CASSRTVISGNTIYF | TGTGCCAGCAGTAGGACAGTAATCTCTGGAAACACCATATATTTT | TRBV6-5 | - | - | TRBJ1-3
CASSLAEETQYF | TGTGCCAGCAGCTTAGCGGAGGAGACCCAGTACTTC | TRBV7-6 | - | - | TRBJ2-5
CASSFPLAGGQETQYF | TGTGCCAGCAGCTTCCCTCTAGCGGGGGGACAAGAGACCCAGTACTTC | TRBV5-4 | TRBD2 | - | TRBJ2-5
CASSFDGGFTGYTF | TGTGCCAGCAGTTTCGACGGAGGGTTTACTGGCTACACCTTC | TRBV27 | - | - | TRBJ1-2
CASSESRLAGRVNTGELFF | TGCGCCAGCAGTGAGTCCAGACTAGCGGGCAGGGTGAACACCGGGGAGCTGTTTTTT | TRBV10-2 | TRBD2 | - | TRBJ2-2
CAWSAAGTRGYSNQPQHF | TGTGCCTGGAGTGCCGCCGGGACAAGGGGATATAGCAATCAGCCCCAGCATTTT | TRBV30 | - | - | TRBJ1-5
CASRAQGAANEKLFF | TGTGCCAGCAGGGCCCAGGGGGCGGCTAATGAAAAACTGTTTTTT | TRBV2 | TRBD1 | - | TRBJ1-4
CASSQDSSNQPQHF | TGTGCCAGCAGTCAAGACAGCTCCAATCAGCCCCAGCATTTT | TRBV11-2 | - | - | TRBJ1-5
CASSLKPPQGGTGELFF | TGTGCCAGCAGCCTAAAGCCTCCTCAGGGTGGCACCGGGGAGCTGTTTTTT | TRBV7-6 | - | few | TRBJ2-2
CACWRTGATDTQYF | TGTGCCTGCTGGCGGACAGGAGCCACAGATACGCAGTATTTT | TRBV7-9 | TRBD1 | few | TRBJ2-3
CAISESGASTTNEKLFF | TGTGCCATCAGTGAGTCTGGGGCCTCCACAACTAATGAAAAACTGTTTTTT | TRBV10-3 | - | - | TRBJ1-4
CASSLDLGSGGALDEQFF | TGTGCCAGCAGCTTAGATCTGGGTAGCGGGGGGGCTCTGGATGAGCAGTTCTTC | TRBV11-3 | TRBD2 | - | TRBJ2-1
CASSLDASTLTYEQYF | TGTGCCAGCAGCTTAGATGCGTCGACTCTTACCTACGAGCAGTACTTC | TRBV7-2 | - | once | TRBJ2-7
CASSPRGLAGEGRQFF | TGTGCCAGCAGCCCCAGGGGACTAGCGGGGGAAGGTCGGCAGTTCTTC | TRBV11-3 | TRBD2 | - | TRBJ2-1
CASSLGQQGNYGYTF | TGCGCCAGCAGCTTGGGCCAACAGGGGAACTATGGCTACACCTTC | TRBV5-1 | TRBD1 | - | TRBJ1-2
CASSQQGLAGNEQYF | TGTGCCAGCAGTCAACAGGGACTAGCGGGGAACGAGCAGTACTTC | TRBV6-5 | TRBD2 | few | TRBJ2-7
CASSSRPPMNTEAFF | TGTGCCAGCAGCTCGCGGCCGCCGATGAACACTGAAGCTTTCTTT | TRBV7-2 | - | - | TRBJ1-1
CASSYKEARGDTQYF | TGTGCCAGCAGTTATAAGGAAGCGCGGGGAGATACGCAGTATTTT | TRBV27 | - | - | TRBJ2-3
CASRGVGLQGANTEAFF | TGTGCCAGCAGGGGGGTTGGGTTACAGGGGGCGAACACTGAAGCTTTCTTT | TRBV6-4 | TRBD1 | - | TRBJ1-1
CAWSAGGPNQPQHF | TGTGCCTGGAGCGCGGGAGGGCCTAATCAGCCCCAGCATTTT | TRBV30 | - | - | TRBJ1-5
CSSPGGYGYTF | TGCAGTTCCCCGGGTGGCTATGGCTACACCTTC | TRBV20-1 | - | - | TRBJ1-2
CASNTQGTQETQYF | TGTGCCAGCAATACGCAGGGGACCCAAGAGACCCAGTACTTC | TRBV28 | - | few | TRBJ2-5
CASSADYSSYEQYF | TGTGCCAGCAGCGCGGACTATAGCTCCTACGAGCAGTACTTC | TRBV9 | - | few | TRBJ2-7
CASPLEGGYTF | TGTGCCAGCCCCCTGGAGGGGGGCTACACCTTC | TRBV2 | - | - | TRBJ1-2
CASSLGNMNTEAFF | TGTGCCAGCAGCTTAGGTAATATGAACACTGAAGCTTTCTTT | TRBV7-9 | - | - | TRBJ1-1
CASSGKGRAGGPLGELFF | TGTGCCAGCAGCGGCAAAGGTCGAGCGGGAGGCCCCCTCGGGGAGCTGTTTTTT | TRBV9 | TRBD2 | - | TRBJ2-2
CASSMRRGYGYTF | TGTGCCAGTAGTATGAGGAGAGGCTATGGCTACACCTTC | TRBV19 | - | - | TRBJ1-2
CATSRRGSVETQYF | TGTGCCACCAGCAGGCGGGGGAGCGTTGAGACCCAGTACTTC | TRBV15 | TRBD2 | - | TRBJ2-5
CASSLGTGDEKLFF | TGTGCCAGCAGCTTGGGGACAGGGGACGAAAAACTGTTTTTT | TRBV7-2 | TRBD1 | - | TRBJ1-4
CASSFMGQQNIQYF | TGCGCCAGCAGCTTTATGGGACAGCAAAACATTCAGTACTTC | TRBV6-5 | TRBD1 | - | TRBJ2-4
CASSLWGREPYEQYF | TGTGCCAGCAGCTTGTGGGGCCGGGAGCCCTACGAGCAGTACTTC | TRBV5-6 | - | - | TRBJ2-7
CASSFSSGSDTQYF | TGTGCCAGCAGTTTTTCCAGCGGGAGTGATACGCAGTATTTT | TRBV28 | TRBD2 | - | TRBJ2-3
CASSFDRTTEAFF | TGTGCCAGCAGCTTCGACAGGACCACTGAAGCTTTCTTT | TRBV7-8 | - | - | TRBJ1-1
CASSASWSPETQYF | TGTGCCAGCAGTGCCTCGTGGAGCCCGGAGACCCAGTACTTC | TRBV2 | - | - | TRBJ2-5
CSVEGREGLGETQYF | TGCAGCGTTGAAGGGCGGGAGGGCCTTGGAGAGACCCAGTACTTC | TRBV29-1 | TRBD2 | once | TRBJ2-5
CASSDRDSSYNEQFF | TGTGCCAGCAGTGACCGGGACTCATCCTACAATGAGCAGTTCTTC | TRBV2 | - | - | TRBJ2-1
CASSPGTGSRTDTQYF | TGTGCCAGCAGCCCCGGGACAGGGTCACGCACAGATACGCAGTATTTT | TRBV9 | TRBD1 | - | TRBJ2-3
CASSLGGAMVWNEQFF | TGTGCCAGCAGCTTAGGGGGAGCTATGGTTTGGAATGAGCAGTTCTTC | TRBV7-9 | - | - | TRBJ2-1
CASSLSPDRGGYGYTF | TGTGCCAGCAGTTTATCGCCGGACAGGGGTGGGTATGGCTACACCTTC | TRBV27 | TRBD1 | few | TRBJ1-2